The present T cell receptor beta chain was sequenced within a study of T cell repertoires and HLA-DP antigens (dated by TCRdb to the late 2010s). Regarding the research as a whole: An in vitro model of CD4+ T cell alloreactivity against allogeneic HLA-DP presented by transduced HeLa cells was used in the study. One alloantigen differed from self by one peptide-binding groove amino acid, whereas the other differed by ten, modelling structurally similar versus dissimilar alloantigens. Of the three donors, two were male and one was female, and their ages ranged from the 18-to-29 age band up to the 60-to-69 age band. The average DNA input was roughly 220 ng for sorted CD137+CD4+ samples versus 1,200 ng for pre-culture CD4+ samples.

The immunoSEQ multiplex PCR, with forward primers for 54 TRBV segments and reverse primers for 13 TRBJ segments, was used to amplify TCRB CDR3 regions. Pre-culture CD4+ samples were sequenced at deep resolution, targeting hundreds of thousands of T cell genomes. Sequencing of amplicons was performed on an Illumina HiSeq System, and 87 bp reads covering the CDR3 were generated. The authors' analysis ran thus. Correction for PCR and sequencing errors was applied to reads, and CDR3 regions were defined through alignment to IMGT reference sequences. Synthetic template pools were used to estimate counts of templates and unique rearrangements. Clonality was computed by subtracting Pielou's evenness from 1. The Daley-Smith estimator was used to estimate richness. Repertoire overlap was measured with Morisita's index. Clones found in cultured samples but undetected in the pre-culture repertoire of the corresponding donor were defined as low-abundance clones. In TCRdb, the immuneACCESS table is reduced to in-frame sequences with V and J assigned. These tables do not hold every clone; where another copy was compared, an unresolved V gene accounts for under half, and the others remain unexplained. For V, J and clone size, that table is used; D and trimming come from the DNA. A total of around 100,000 clones appear in this sample, nearly 95% of them only once. The top ten constitute about 0.25% of the sample.

Details on this clone: No antigen is known for it. Base-call qualities are not available, and no considerably larger clone is one nucleotide away.

Inclusive of the bounding cysteine and phenylalanine, the CDR3 is 16 residues long. Only CDR3 DNA is held: 48 bases, read in frame from base 1. CDR1 and CDR2 are drawn from the germline V gene (reference sequence): SEHNR, FQNEAQ. V lost 2 bases and J lost 2 bases; the stretch between them is 12 bases long. Magnetic bead negative selection was used to isolate untouched CD4+ T cells from Ficoll-separated PBMC, with an average purity of approximately 98%. Untouched CD4+ T cells were isolated from Ficoll-separated PBMC with magnetic beads, reaching about 97.7% purity with negligible CD8+ contamination. Peripheral blood mononuclear cells came from the buffy coats of a few healthy blood donors. Each of the three donors was CMV seronegative. Genomic DNA was extracted with the DNeasy Blood & Tissue Kit. For each subject, genomic DNA from sorted CD137+CD4+ cells and from pre-culture CD4+ baseline samples underwent TCRB sequencing.

What the work shows at the level of the full study, not this receptor alone: Naive and memory CD4+ repertoires were not analysed separately. Limitations included only a few donors, a non-physiological HeLa antigen-presenting system, and the use of total CD4+ responder cells. Sorted CD137+ cells showed similar clonality against both alloantigens (about 0.4), much higher than the clonality of pre-culture samples (around 0.04). Clones undetected before culture had an average cumulative frequency of roughly 35% against one allele and approximately 50% against the other.

The TCR comes from a woman aged 18-29 years in good health and CMV-seronegative. The sequence joins TRBV7-9 to TRBJ2-2; the D gene is perhaps TRBD2, on 5 matching bases. Input material: CD4+ T cells from PBMCs. The nucleotide sequence reads as follows: TGTGCCAGCAGCTTAACATCTAGCAGAAACACCGGGGAGCTGTTTTTT. Its protein product is CASSLTSSRNTGELFF.